The clone carrying this T cell receptor beta chain was seen more than once but under ten times. V was pared by 0 bases and J by 6 bases, with 8 bases of the junction left unmatched. Germline V gene lookup returns CDR1 LGHNA and CDR2 YSLEER. The CDR3 is made up of 16 amino acids. This entry belongs to a study of T-cell memory formation after mild COVID-19. TCRdb passed the 5' RACE reads through MiXCR, listing each CDR3 protein once. This sample carries nearly 110,000 distinct CDR3 sequences, about an eighth of them seen once, and the ten largest clones take 35% to 50%. The source is a man in his late teens or twenties who had mild COVID-19 (a few samples of this study predate the infection). Cell type and time point are not known. Sequenced material: PBMCs or a T cell subset sorted from them (not recorded which). The chain links TRBV4-3 to TRBJ1-1, with 9 positions matching TRBD1. The CDR3 sequence is CASSQDWGQGDAEAFF. Written as DNA, the CDR3 is TGCGCCAGCAGCCAAGATTGGGGACAGGGTGACGCTGAAGCTTTCTTT.